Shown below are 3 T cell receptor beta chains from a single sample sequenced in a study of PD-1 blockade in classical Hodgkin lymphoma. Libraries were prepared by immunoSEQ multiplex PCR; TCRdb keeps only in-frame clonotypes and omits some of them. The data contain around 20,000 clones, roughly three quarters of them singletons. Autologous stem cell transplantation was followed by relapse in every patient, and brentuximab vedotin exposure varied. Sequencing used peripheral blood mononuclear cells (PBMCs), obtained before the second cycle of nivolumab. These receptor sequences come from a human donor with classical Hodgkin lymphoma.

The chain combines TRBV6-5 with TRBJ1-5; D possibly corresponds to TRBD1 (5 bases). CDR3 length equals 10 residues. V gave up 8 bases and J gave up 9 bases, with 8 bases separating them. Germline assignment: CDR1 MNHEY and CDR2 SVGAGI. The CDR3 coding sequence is TGTGCCAGCGGAAGGGGGCCCCAGCATTTT. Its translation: CASGRGPQHF.

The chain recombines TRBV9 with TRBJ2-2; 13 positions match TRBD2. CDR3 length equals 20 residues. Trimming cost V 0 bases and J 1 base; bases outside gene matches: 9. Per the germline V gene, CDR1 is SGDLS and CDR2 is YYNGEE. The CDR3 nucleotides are TGTGCCAGCAGCGTAGGGACTAGCGGGGGTTATACGTGGAACACCGGGGAGCTGTTTTTT. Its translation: CASSVGTSGGYTWNTGELFF.

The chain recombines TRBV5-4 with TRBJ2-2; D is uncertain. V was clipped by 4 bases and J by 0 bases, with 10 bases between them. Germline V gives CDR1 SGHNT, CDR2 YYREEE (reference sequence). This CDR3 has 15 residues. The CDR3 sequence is CASSPVGANTGELFF. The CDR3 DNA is TGTGCCAGCAGCCCGGTAGGAGCGAACACCGGGGAGCTGTTTTTT.